This TCR beta chain was sequenced during a study of PD-1 blockade in classical Hodgkin lymphoma. Overall study results and limits: Diversity in CD4+ TCRs, unlike that measured in CD8+ TCRs, had risen significantly by C4D1.

V lost 7 bases, J lost 8 bases, and 8 bases lay in between. Germline V gene sequence: CDR1 LNHDA, CDR2 SQIVND (reference sequence). This CDR3 region has 10 residues. Every one of the patients relapsed after autologous stem cell transplantation (brentuximab vedotin exposure was variable). This clone showed up just a few times. Its specificity is not known. Sequencing used immunoSEQ multiplex PCR; TCRdb keeps in-frame clones, though not all of them. The table records about 24,000 clones, more than 65% of them present only once. The sequence came from a human donor with classical Hodgkin lymphoma. The sequencing used peripheral blood mononuclear cells (PBMCs), collected at baseline. The rearrangement uses TRBV19 and TRBJ1-2; D uncertain. The CDR3 sequence: CASKDWGYTF. For the CDR3, the DNA is TGTGCCAGTAAGGACTGGGGCTACACCTTC.